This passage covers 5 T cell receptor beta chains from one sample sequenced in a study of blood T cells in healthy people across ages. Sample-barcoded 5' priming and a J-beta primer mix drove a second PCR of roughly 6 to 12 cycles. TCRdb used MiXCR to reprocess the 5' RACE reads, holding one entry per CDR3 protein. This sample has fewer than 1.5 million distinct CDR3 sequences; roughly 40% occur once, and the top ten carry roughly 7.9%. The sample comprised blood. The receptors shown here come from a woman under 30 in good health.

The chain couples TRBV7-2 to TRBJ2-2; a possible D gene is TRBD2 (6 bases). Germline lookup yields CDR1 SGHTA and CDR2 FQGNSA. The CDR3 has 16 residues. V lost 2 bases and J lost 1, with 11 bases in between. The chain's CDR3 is CASSLIGGENTGELFF. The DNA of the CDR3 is TGTGCCAGCAGCTTAATCGGAGGGGAGAACACCGGGGAGCTGTTTTTT.

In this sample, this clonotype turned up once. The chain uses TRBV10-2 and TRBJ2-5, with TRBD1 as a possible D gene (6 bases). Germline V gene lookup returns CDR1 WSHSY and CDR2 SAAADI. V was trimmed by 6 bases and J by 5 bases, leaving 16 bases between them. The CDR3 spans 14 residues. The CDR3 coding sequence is TGCGCCAGCAGGGAAACAGGGTTGCGGGAGACCCAGTACTTC. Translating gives CASRETGLRETQYF.

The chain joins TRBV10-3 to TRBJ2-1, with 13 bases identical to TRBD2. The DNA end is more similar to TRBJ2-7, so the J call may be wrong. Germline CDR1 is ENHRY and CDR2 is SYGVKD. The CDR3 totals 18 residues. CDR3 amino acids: CAISRTSGGTSSYNEQYF. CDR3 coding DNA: TGTGCCATCAGCCGGACTAGCGGGGGCACCAGCTCCTACAATGAGCAGTACTTC.

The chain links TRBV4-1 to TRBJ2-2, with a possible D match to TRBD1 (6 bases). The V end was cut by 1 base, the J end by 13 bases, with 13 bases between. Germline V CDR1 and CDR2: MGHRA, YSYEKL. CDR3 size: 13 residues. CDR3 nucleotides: TGCGCCAGCAGCCAAGTTATGATGGACAGGCTGTTTTTT. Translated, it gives CASSQVMMDRLFF.

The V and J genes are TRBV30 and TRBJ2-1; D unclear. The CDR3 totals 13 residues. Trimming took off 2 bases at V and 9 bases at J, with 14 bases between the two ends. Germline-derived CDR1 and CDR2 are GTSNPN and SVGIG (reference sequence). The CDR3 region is CAWSTIRAVEQFF. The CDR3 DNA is TGTGCCTGGAGTACAATAAGGGCCGTTGAGCAGTTCTTC. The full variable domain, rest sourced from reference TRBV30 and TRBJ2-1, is SQTIHQWPATLVQPVGSPLSLECTVEGTSNPNLYWYRQAAGRGLQLLFYSVGIGQISSEVPQNLSASRPQDRQFILSSKKLLLSDSGFYLCAWSTIRAVEQFFGPGTRLTVL.